This TCR beta chain was retrieved from a study of blood T cells in healthy people across ages. General study results and limits: Possibly, changes in expanded clonotypes were confounded because donor CMV status was unknown. Unsorted PBMCs prevented conclusive naive versus antigen-experienced comparison.

V was clipped by 0 bases and J by 0 bases, with 12 bases between them. This CDR3 contains 16 residues. CDR1 SGHRS and CDR2 YFSETQ come from the germline V gene. This clonotype was seen a handful of times. Its antigen is not known. Then a second PCR, running about 7 to 11 cycles, was carried out with a sample-barcoded 5' primer and a J-beta primer mix. TCRdb re-called the 5' RACE reads with MiXCR, one entry per CDR3 protein. The sample contains 250,000 to 300,000 distinct CDR3 sequences, about 25% of which appear only once. This TCR was recovered from a woman aged 70 to 79 in good health. The sequencing input was blood. V gene TRBV5-1 combines with J gene TRBJ2-5, with D unresolved. The CDR3 here is CASSLGAARNQETQYF. The CDR3 DNA is TGCGCCAGCAGCTTGGGGGCAGCCAGGAACCAAGAGACCCAGTACTTC.